A single count supports the clone carrying this T cell receptor beta chain. Its matching antigen is unknown. This CDR3 spans 14 amino acids. V lost 7 bases, J lost 4 bases, and 16 bases lay in between. CDR1 is LNHDA, CDR2 SQIVND, per germline (reference sequence). Produced via immunoSEQ multiplex PCR; TCRdb's table is partial and in-frame only. Here the sample spans 150,000 to 200,000 clones, 90% to 95% being singletons. Second-dose intervals of approximately 4 or approximately 12 weeks were pooled. The entry originates in a study of T cell responses to AZD1222 COVID-19 vaccine. Whole-study findings and limits: Nearly half of the spike-specific TCRs reportedly recognize variant regions that carry no mutations.

The sample was peripheral blood, taken 28 days after the second AZD1222 dose. The TCR originated in an adult who received the AZD1222 COVID-19 vaccine. The chain uses TRBV19 and TRBJ1-1; D is possibly TRBD1 (6 bases). The CDR3 here is CASNFGTPATEAFF. The CDR3 bases are TGTGCCAGTAACTTCGGGACACCGGCCACTGAAGCTTTCTTT.